This record concerns one TCR beta chain sequence. As yet, its antigen is unknown. The data were taken from a study of CD4 T cells in relation to SARS-CoV-2 and coronaviruses. The wider study: ViraFEST: approximately ten-day antigen culture of PBMCs, then TCR beta CDR3 sequencing. Study outcomes and limitations: No donor gave both pre-pandemic and post-infection samples.

This CDR3 has 13 residues. The V gene's germline CDR1 is PRHDT and CDR2 FYEKMQ (reference sequence). Trimming at V came to 5 bases and at J to 7 bases, leaving 7 bases not matched to a gene. The protocol was immunoSEQ multiplex PCR, while the TCRdb copy is restricted to in-frame clones and leaves out a portion. The data hold 25,000 to 35,000 clones, with around 72% observed a single time. CD4+ T cells from unexposed donors were obtained before the COVID-19 pandemic (2011-2018). After more than eight days of culture, CD4+ T cells were isolated. The sample was CD4+ T cells from PBMCs, cultured in vitro. The TCR originated in a human donor in good health. This chain links TRBV13 with TRBJ2-7; 8 bases are shared with TRBD1. CDR3 DNA: TGTGCCAGCAGCCCCAGACAGGGGAGGGAGCAGTACTTC. Its protein product is CASSPRQGREQYF.